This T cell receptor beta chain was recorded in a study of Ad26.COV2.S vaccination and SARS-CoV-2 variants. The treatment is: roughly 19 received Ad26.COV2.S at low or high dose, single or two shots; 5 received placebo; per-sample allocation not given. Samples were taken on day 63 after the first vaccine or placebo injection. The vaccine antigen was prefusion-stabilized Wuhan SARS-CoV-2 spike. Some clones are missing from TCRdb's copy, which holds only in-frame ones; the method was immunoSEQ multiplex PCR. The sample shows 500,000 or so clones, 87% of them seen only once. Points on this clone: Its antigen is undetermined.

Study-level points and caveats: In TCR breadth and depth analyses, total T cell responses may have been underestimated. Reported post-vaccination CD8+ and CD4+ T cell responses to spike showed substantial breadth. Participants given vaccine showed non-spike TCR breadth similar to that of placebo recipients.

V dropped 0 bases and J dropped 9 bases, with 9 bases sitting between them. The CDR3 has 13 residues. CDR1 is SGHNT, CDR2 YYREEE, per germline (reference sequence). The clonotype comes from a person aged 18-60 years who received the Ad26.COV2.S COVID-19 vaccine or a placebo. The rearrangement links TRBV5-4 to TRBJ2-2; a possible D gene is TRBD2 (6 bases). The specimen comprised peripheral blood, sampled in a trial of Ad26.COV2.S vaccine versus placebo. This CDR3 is CASSLAGTRELFF. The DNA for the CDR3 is TGTGCCAGCAGCTTGGCCGGGACTCGGGAGCTGTTTTTT.